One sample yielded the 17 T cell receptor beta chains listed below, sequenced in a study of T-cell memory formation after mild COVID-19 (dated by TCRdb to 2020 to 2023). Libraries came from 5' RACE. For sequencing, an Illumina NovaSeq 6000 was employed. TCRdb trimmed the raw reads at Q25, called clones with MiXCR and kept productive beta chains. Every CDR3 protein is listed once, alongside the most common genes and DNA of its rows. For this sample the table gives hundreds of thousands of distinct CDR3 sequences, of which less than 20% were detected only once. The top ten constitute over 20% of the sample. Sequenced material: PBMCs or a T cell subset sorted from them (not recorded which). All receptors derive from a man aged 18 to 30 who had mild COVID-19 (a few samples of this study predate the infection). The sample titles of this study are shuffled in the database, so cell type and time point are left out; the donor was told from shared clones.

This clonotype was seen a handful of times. CDR3 coding DNA: TGTGCCAGCAGCCTTGGACTAGCGGGTGTGGATACGCAGTATTTT. Encoded protein: CASSLGLAGVDTQYF. The rearrangement uses TRBV5-5 and TRBJ2-3; 11 bases align to TRBD2. Trimming cost V 4 bases and J 6 bases; bases outside gene matches: 7. The CDR3 consists of 15 residues. Germline CDR1 and CDR2: SGHKS and YYEKEE (reference sequence).

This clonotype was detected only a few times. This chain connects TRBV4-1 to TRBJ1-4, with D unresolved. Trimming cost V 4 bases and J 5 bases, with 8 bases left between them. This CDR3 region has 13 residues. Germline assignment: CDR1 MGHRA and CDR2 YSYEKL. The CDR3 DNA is TGCGCCAGCAGCCCCGCTTGGAATGAAAAACTGTTTTTT. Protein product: CASSPAWNEKLFF.

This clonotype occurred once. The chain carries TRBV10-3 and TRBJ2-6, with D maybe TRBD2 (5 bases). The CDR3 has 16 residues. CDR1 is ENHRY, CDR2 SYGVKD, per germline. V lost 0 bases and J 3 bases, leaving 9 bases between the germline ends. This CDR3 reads CAISESGGGGANVLTF. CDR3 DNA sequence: TGTGCCATCAGTGAGTCAGGAGGCGGTGGGGCCAACGTCCTGACTTTC.

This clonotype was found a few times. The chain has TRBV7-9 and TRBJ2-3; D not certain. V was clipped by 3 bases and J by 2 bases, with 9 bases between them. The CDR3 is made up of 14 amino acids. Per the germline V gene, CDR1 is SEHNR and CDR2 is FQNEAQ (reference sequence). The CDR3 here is CASSFGVNTDTQYF. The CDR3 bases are TGTGCCAGCAGCTTTGGAGTGAACACAGATACGCAGTATTTT.

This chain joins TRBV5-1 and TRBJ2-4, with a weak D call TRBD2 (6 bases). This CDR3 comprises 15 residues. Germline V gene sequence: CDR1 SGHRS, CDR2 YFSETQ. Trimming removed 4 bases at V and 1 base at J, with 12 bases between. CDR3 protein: CASSNGGAAKNIQYF. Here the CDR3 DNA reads TGCGCCAGCAGCAACGGGGGTGCGGCCAAAAACATTCAGTACTTC.

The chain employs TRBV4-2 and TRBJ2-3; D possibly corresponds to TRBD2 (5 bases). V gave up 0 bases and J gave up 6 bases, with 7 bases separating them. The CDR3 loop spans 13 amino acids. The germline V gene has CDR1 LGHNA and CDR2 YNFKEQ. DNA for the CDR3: TGTGCCAGCAGCCAAGACACGGGGGATACGCAGTATTTT. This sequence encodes CASSQDTGDTQYF.

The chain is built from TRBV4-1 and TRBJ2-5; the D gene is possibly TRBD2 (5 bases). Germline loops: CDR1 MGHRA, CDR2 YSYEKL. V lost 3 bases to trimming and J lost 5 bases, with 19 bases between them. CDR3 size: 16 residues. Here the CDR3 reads CASSQATRALRETQYF. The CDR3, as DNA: TGCGCCAGCAGCCAGGCTACTAGAGCCCTCCGGGAGACCCAGTACTTC.

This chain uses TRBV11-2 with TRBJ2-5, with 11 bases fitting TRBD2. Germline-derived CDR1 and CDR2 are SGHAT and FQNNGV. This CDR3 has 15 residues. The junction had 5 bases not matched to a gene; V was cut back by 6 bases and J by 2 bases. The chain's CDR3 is CASRTSGGNQETQYF. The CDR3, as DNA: TGTGCCAGCAGAACTAGCGGGGGAAATCAAGAGACCCAGTACTTC.

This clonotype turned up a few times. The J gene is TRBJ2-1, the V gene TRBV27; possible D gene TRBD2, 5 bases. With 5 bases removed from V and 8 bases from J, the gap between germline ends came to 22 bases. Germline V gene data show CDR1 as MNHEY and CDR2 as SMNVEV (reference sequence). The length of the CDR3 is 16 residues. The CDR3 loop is CASSLGGPLKFDEQFF. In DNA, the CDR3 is TGTGCCAGCAGTCTGGGCGGGCCTCTTAAATTTGATGAGCAGTTCTTC.

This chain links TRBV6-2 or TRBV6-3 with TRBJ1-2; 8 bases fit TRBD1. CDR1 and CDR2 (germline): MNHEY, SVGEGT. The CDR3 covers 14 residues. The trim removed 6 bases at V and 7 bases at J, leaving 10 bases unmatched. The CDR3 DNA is TGTGCCAGCAGAACGGCGGGGACAGGAGCTGGCTACACCTTC. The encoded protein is CASRTAGTGAGYTF.

This CDR3 reads CASSLVESSGNTIYF. The CDR3 DNA follows: TGTGCCAGCAGCTTAGTGGAATCCTCTGGAAACACCATATATTTT. The V gene is TRBV7-2, the J gene TRBJ1-3; no definite D call. This CDR3 is 15 amino acids long. V lost 1 base to trimming and J lost 0 bases, with 7 bases between them. CDR1 is SGHTA and CDR2 is FQGNSA in the germline V gene.

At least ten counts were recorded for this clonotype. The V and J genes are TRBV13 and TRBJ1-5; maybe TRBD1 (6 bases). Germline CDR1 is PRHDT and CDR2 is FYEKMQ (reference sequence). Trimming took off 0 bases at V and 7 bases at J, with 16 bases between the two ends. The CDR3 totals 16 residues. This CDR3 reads CASSLGPGTRAQPQHF. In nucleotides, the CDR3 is TGTGCCAGCAGCTTAGGCCCAGGGACAAGGGCACAGCCCCAGCATTTT.

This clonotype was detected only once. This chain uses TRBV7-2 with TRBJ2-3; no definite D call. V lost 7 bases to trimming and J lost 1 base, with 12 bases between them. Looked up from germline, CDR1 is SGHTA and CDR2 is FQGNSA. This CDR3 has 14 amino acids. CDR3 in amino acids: CASTHRRGTDTQYF. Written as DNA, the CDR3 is TGTGCCAGCACCCACCGAAGGGGCACAGATACGCAGTATTTT.

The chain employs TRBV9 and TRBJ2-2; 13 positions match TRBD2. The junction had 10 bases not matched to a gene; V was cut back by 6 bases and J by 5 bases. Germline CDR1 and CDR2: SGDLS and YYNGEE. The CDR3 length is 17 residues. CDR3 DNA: TGTGCCAGCACCTCTACTAGCGGGGGGGCCGGGACCGGGGAGCTGTTTTTT. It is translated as CASTSTSGGAGTGELFF.

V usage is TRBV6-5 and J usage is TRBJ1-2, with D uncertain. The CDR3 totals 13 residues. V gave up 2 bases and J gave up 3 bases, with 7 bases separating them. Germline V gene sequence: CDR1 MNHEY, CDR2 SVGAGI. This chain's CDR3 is CASSYDGDYGYTF. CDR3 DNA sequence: TGTGCCAGCAGTTACGATGGGGACTATGGCTACACCTTC.

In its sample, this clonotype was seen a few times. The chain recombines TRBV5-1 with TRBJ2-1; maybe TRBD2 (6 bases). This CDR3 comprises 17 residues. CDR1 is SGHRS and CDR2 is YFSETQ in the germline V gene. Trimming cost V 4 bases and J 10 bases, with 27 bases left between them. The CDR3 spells CASSPRLRTGLDREQFF. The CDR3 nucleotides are TGCGCCAGCAGCCCGCGCCTCCGGACGGGACTCGATAGAGAGCAGTTCTTC.

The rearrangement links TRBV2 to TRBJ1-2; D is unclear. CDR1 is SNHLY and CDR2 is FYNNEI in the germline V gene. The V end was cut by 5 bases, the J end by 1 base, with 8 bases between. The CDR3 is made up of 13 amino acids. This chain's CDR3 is CASSRLSNYGYTF. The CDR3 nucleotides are TGTGCCAGCAGTCGACTGAGTAACTATGGCTACACCTTC.